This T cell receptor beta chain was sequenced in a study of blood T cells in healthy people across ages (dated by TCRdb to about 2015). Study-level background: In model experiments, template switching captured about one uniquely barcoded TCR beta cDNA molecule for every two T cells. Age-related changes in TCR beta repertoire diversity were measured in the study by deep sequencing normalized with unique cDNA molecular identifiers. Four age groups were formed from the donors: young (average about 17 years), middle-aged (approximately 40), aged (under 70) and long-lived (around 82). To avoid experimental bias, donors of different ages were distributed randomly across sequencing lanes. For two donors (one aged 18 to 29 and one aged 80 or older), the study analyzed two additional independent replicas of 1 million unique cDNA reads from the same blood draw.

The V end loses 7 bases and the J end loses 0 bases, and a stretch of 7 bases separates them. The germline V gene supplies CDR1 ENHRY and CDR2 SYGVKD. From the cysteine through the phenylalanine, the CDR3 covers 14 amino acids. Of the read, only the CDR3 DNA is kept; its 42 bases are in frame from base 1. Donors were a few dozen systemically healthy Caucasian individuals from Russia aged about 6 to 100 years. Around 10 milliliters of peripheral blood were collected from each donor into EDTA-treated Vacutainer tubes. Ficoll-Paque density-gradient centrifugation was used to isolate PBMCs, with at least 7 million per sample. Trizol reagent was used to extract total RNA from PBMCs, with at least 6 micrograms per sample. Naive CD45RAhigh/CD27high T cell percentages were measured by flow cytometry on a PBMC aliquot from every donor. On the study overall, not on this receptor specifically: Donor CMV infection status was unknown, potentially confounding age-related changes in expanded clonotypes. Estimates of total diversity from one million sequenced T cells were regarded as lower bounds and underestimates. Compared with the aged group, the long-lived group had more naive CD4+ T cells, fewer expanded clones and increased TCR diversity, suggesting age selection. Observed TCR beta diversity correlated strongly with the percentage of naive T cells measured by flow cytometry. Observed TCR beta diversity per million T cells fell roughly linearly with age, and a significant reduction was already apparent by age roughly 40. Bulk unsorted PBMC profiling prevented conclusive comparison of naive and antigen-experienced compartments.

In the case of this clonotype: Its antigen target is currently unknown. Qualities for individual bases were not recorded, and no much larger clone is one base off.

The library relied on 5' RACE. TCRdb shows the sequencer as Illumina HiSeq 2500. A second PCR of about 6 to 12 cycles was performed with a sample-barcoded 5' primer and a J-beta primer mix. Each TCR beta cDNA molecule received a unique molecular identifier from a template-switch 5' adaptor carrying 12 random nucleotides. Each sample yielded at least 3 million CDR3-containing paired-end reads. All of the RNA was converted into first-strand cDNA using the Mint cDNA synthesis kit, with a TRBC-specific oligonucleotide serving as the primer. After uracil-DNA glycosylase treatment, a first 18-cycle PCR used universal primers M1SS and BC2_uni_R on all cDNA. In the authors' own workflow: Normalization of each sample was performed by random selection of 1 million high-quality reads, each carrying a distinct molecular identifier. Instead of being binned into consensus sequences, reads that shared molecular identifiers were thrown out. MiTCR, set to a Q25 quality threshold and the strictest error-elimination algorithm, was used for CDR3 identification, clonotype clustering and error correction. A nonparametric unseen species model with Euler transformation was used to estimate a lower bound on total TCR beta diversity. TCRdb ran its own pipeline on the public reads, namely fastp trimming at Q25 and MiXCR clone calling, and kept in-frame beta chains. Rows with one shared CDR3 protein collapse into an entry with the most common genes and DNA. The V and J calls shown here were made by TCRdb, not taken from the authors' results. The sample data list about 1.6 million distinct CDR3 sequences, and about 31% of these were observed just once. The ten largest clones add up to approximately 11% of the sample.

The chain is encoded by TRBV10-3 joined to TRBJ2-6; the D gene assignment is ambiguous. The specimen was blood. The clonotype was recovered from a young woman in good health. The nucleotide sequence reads TGTGCCATCATCTTAGTCTCTGGGGCCAACGTCCTGACTTTC. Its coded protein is CAIILVSGANVLTF.